Following are 24 T cell receptor beta chains from one sample sequenced in a study of PD-1 blockade in classical Hodgkin lymphoma. Every patient experienced relapse after autologous stem cell transplantation, and brentuximab vedotin exposure varied. This table comes from immunoSEQ multiplex PCR, and its TCRdb copy is limited to in-frame clones, with some not included. Of 20,000 to 25,000 clones detected, over 60% appear once; the ten largest clones hold approximately 15%. The sequenced sample was peripheral blood mononuclear cells (PBMCs), obtained at baseline. The receptors derive from a human donor with classical Hodgkin lymphoma.

This clone was seen just once. The chain carries TRBV19 and TRBJ1-1; D is undetermined. This CDR3 comprises 14 residues. Germline CDR1 LNHDA, CDR2 SQIVND (reference sequence). Trimming shortened V by 5 bases and J by 0 bases, and 10 bases separated the two germline ends. The CDR3 nucleotides are TGTGCCAGTAGTTTTCTGGGAATGAACACTGAAGCTTTCTTT. It translates to CASSFLGMNTEAFF.

V gene TRBV2 combines with J gene TRBJ1-6; D gene ambiguous. Trimming took off 4 bases at V and 0 bases at J, with 10 bases between the two ends. The CDR3 has 16 amino acids. Germline CDR1 SNHLY, CDR2 FYNNEI. The CDR3 DNA follows: TGTGCCAGCAGTGCCCAAATGAACTCCTATAATTCACCCCTCCACTTT. Translated: CASSAQMNSYNSPLHF.

By sample share, this clone is large. This chain joins TRBV27 and TRBJ1-2, with D possibly TRBD1 on 6 matching bases. The V gene lost 7 bases and the J gene lost 8 bases, with 14 bases spanning the gap. Germline lookup yields CDR1 MNHEY and CDR2 SMNVEV (reference sequence). The CDR3 length is 12 residues. CDR3 protein: CASIGTPEGYTF. DNA of the CDR3: TGTGCCAGCATCGGGACACCCGAGGGCTACACCTTC.

The chain couples TRBV19 to TRBJ1-5; 8 nucleotides line up with TRBD1. The ends lost 1 base at V and 2 bases at J; junction bases unmatched: 10. Germline CDR1 and CDR2: LNHDA and SQIVND (reference sequence). The length of the CDR3 is 18 residues. The DNA of the CDR3 is TGTGCCAGTAGTATAGGGGGCGGACAGGGACGAGGCAATCAGCCCCAGCATTTT. It yields the protein CASSIGGGQGRGNQPQHF.

V and J are TRBV2 and TRBJ2-2; D is unresolved. Germline V gives CDR1 SNHLY, CDR2 FYNNEI. Trimming removed 9 bases from V and 0 bases from J, with 8 bases in between. The CDR3 consists of 13 residues. The CDR3 DNA reads TGTGCCAGTTGTTTCGCGAACACCGGGGAGCTGTTTTTT. It specifies CASCFANTGELFF.

The chain joins TRBV4-2 to TRBJ2-7; no clear D. Trimming took 0 bases from V and 3 from J, leaving 6 bases between them. This CDR3 is built from 13 residues. Germline V gene sequence: CDR1 LGHNA, CDR2 YNFKEQ. The CDR3 region has the DNA TGTGCCAGCAGCCAAGAGGGGTACTACGAGCAGTACTTC. Amino acid sequence: CASSQEGYYEQYF.

V is TRBV9 and J is TRBJ1-2; 9 bases agree with TRBD1. V lost 0 bases to trimming and J lost 6 bases; unmatched junction nucleotides: 6. CDR3 length: 15 amino acids. Germline V gene lookup returns CDR1 SGDLS and CDR2 YYNGEE. The CDR3 region is CASSVDLGQGDGYTF. The CDR3 DNA sequence: TGTGCCAGCAGCGTAGATTTGGGACAGGGTGATGGCTACACCTTC.

This rearrangement joins TRBV10-3 to TRBJ1-4; D is ambiguous. In germline, CDR1 is ENHRY, CDR2 SYGVKD. The CDR3 totals 13 residues. V was trimmed by 7 bases and J by 0 bases, leaving 6 bases between them. In DNA form, the CDR3 reads TGTGCCATCAAACATCCAACTAATGAAAAACTGTTTTTT. Translated: CAIKHPTNEKLFF.

Only one count was recorded for this clone. The rearrangement joins TRBV30 to TRBJ2-3; no definite D call. Germline V CDR1 and CDR2: GTSNPN, SVGIG (reference sequence). The V and J ends lost 3 bases and 4 bases respectively, with 8 bases between them. CDR3 size: 12 residues. This CDR3 is CAWSPSADTQYF. Written as DNA, the CDR3 is TGTGCCTGGAGCCCATCGGCAGATACGCAGTATTTT.

V and J are TRBV21-1 and TRBJ2-2; no DNA check was done on the table's D call, TRBD2. TRBV21-1 is an annotated pseudogene. The CDR3 runs to 19 residues. CDR3 residues: CASSKLGLAGGCHTGELFF. DNA for the CDR3: TGTGCCAGCAGCAAACTCGGACTAGCGGGAGGTTGTCACACCGGGGAGCTGTTTTTT.

The chain links TRBV7-9 to TRBJ2-5, with D possibly being TRBD2 (7 bases). The germline CDR1 and CDR2 sequences are SEHNR and FQNEAQ (reference sequence). This CDR3 is 14 amino acids long. V dropped 3 bases and J dropped 9 bases, with 17 bases sitting between them. The CDR3 sequence is CASSLPGGHRPQYF. The CDR3 DNA sequence: TGTGCCAGCAGCTTGCCGGGGGGCCACAGGCCCCAGTACTTC.

This clone has just a few counts. The chain employs TRBV9 and TRBJ2-2, with 7 positions matching TRBD1. The V and J ends lost 3 bases and 3 bases, in that order; junction bases with no gene match: 8. The CDR3 totals 16 residues. CDR1 and CDR2 (germline): SGDLS, YYNGEE. CDR3: CASSAATGFDTGELFF. The CDR3 nucleotides read TGTGCCAGCAGCGCCGCGACAGGGTTCGACACCGGGGAGCTGTTTTTT.

The chain employs TRBV19 and TRBJ1-6, with D unresolved. Trimming removed 3 bases from V and 8 bases from J, with 11 bases in between. CDR1 LNHDA and CDR2 SQIVND come from the germline V gene (reference sequence). The CDR3 has 14 residues. The CDR3 nucleotides read TGTGCCAGTAGTATCCGCGGGGTTGATTCACCCCTCCACTTT. Protein product: CASSIRGVDSPLHF.

As for this clone: Mismatch with germline at one junction end may stem from a read error. The chain employs TRBV9 and TRBJ2-7, with TRBD1 identical over 8 bases. This CDR3 has 10 amino acids. The germline V gene has CDR1 SGDLS and CDR2 YYNGEE. The CDR3 DNA follows: TGTGCCACCAAGGAGGGACAGGCCGACTTC. Translated, it gives CATKEGQADF. Using reference TRBV9 and TRBJ2-7 for the parts outside the CDR3, the full variable domain is DSGVTQTPKHLITATGQRVTLRCSPRSGDLSVYWYQQSLDQGLQFLIQYYNGEERAKGNILERFSAQQFPDLHSELNLSSLELGDSALYFCATKEGQADFGPGTRLTVT.

The V call is TRBV6-1, the J call TRBJ2-7; D ambiguous. V lost 0 bases and J 2 bases, leaving 5 bases between the germline ends. Germline V gives CDR1 MNHNS, CDR2 SASEGT. The CDR3 is 13 residues long. As DNA, the CDR3 is TGTGCCAGCAGTGAAGCTGGCACCTACGAGCAGTACGTC. Encoded protein: CASSEAGTYEQYV.

CDR3 residues: CASSGVQEYSYEQYV. CDR3 DNA: TGTGCCAGCAGTGGGGTCCAGGAATACTCCTACGAGCAGTACGTC. The genes are TRBV6-6 and TRBJ2-7; no firm D call. V lost 5 bases and J 0 bases, leaving 14 bases between the germline ends. Germline CDR1 is MNHNY and CDR2 is SVGAGI (reference sequence). The CDR3 covers 15 residues.

J is TRBJ2-2 and V is TRBV11-3; 7 positions match TRBD1. This CDR3 has 16 amino acids. Per germline, CDR1 SGHNT and CDR2 YENEEA. V trimming: 5 bases; J trimming: 0 bases; junction bases outside the gene matches: 6. The CDR3 bases are TGTGCCAGCAGCCGAGGGGGCGGAACGAACACCGGGGAGCTGTTTTTT. Residues: CASSRGGGTNTGELFF.

This chain connects TRBV28 to TRBJ1-5, with D maybe TRBD1 (5 bases). CDR3 length: 15 residues. V lost 10 bases and J lost 0, with 16 bases in between. Germline lookup yields CDR1 MDHEN and CDR2 SYDVKM. DNA of the CDR3: TGTGCCACCTCTCCCTTCAGGGATAGCAATCAGCCCCAGCATTTT. As protein: CATSPFRDSNQPQHF.

This clone was recorded only once. The rearrangement links TRBV10-3 to TRBJ2-2; maybe TRBD2 (5 bases). Germline V gene data show CDR1 as ENHRY and CDR2 as SYGVKD. The CDR3 is 18 residues long. V lost 0 bases and J lost 0, with 14 bases in between. CDR3 nucleotides: TGTGCCATCAGTGAGTCTACAGTTGACTACGCGAACACCGGGGAGCTGTTTTTT. It is translated as CAISESTVDYANTGELFF.

By share, this clone ranks as medium-sized (0.01 to 0.1%). The chain has TRBV5-6 and TRBJ2-5; 7 nucleotides match TRBD2. This CDR3 spans 16 amino acids. Germline V gives CDR1 SGHDT, CDR2 YYEEEE. V lost 1 base and J lost 2; bases outside the gene matches: 8. The CDR3 nucleotides are TGTGCCAGCAGCTTGTCCTCCGGGACTATACAAGAGACCCAGTACTTC. This encodes CASSLSSGTIQETQYF.

The rearrangement links TRBV7-9 to TRBJ2-1; 10 nucleotides align to TRBD1. The length of the CDR3 is 16 residues. Germline CDR1 is SEHNR and CDR2 is FQNEAQ (reference sequence). J was trimmed by 0 bases and V by 4 bases; bases with no gene match: 3. The CDR3 region is CASSWTGGNSYNEQFF. The CDR3 nucleotides read TGTGCCAGCAGCTGGACAGGGGGAAACTCCTACAATGAGCAGTTCTTC.

V gene TRBV28 combines with J gene TRBJ1-1, with no clear D. Between the trimmed V and J ends, which lost 5 bases and 5 bases, there was a span of 12 bases. Germline V gene sequence: CDR1 MDHEN, CDR2 SYDVKM. The CDR3 contains 13 residues. The CDR3 region is CASSPSLVTEAFF. The CDR3 bases are TGTGCCAGCAGTCCCTCCTTGGTTACTGAAGCTTTCTTT.

DNA of the CDR3: TGTGCCAGCGGACGCGTCGATACGCAGTATTTT. As protein: CASGRVDTQYF. This sequence joins TRBV6-6 and TRBJ2-3; D remains unclear. Germline values: CDR1 MNHNY, CDR2 SVGAGI (reference sequence). This CDR3 region has 11 residues. V lost 8 bases and J 6 bases, leaving 9 bases between the germline ends.

This chain uses TRBV19 with TRBJ1-6, with D possibly being TRBD1 (6 bases). CDR1 LNHDA and CDR2 SQIVND come from the germline V gene (reference sequence). V shed 3 bases and J shed 5 bases, with 17 bases lying between them. This CDR3 contains 17 residues. The CDR3 DNA sequence: TGTGCCAGTAGTATCGCCCCATGGGGGGCCAATAATTCACCCCTCCACTTT. Translation: CASSIAPWGANNSPLHF.